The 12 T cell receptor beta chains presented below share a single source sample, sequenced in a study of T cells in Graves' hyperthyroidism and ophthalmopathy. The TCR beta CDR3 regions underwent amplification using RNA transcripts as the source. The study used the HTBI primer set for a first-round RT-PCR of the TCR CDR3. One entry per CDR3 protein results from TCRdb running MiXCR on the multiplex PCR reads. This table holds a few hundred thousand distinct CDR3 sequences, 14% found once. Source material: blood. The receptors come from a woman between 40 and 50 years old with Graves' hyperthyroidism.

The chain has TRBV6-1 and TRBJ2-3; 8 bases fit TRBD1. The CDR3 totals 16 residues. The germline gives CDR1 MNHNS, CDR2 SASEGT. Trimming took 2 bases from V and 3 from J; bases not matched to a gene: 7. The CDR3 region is CASSEMGQGATDTQYF. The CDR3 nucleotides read TGTGCCAGCAGTGAAATGGGTCAGGGGGCGACAGATACGCAGTATTTT.

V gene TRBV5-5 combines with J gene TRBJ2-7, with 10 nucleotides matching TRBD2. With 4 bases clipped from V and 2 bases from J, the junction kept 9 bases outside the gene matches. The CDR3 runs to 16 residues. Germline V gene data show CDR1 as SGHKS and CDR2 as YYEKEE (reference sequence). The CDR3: CASSRKGTSEAYEQYF. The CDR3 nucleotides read TGTGCCAGCAGCCGCAAGGGGACTAGCGAAGCCTACGAGCAGTACTTC.

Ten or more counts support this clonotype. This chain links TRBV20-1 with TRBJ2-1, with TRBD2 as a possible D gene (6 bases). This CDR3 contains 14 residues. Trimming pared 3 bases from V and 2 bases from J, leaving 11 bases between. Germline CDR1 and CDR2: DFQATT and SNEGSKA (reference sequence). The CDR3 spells CSASVGGAYNEQFF. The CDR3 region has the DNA TGCAGTGCTAGTGTCGGCGGGGCCTACAATGAGCAGTTCTTC.

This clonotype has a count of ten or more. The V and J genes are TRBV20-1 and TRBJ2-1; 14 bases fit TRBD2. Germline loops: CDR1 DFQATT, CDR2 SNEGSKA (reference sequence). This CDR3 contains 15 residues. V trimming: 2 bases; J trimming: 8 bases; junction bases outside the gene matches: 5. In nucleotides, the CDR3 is TGCAGTGCTAGAAAGGGACTAGCGGGAGTCGATGAGCAGTTCTTC. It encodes CSARKGLAGVDEQFF.

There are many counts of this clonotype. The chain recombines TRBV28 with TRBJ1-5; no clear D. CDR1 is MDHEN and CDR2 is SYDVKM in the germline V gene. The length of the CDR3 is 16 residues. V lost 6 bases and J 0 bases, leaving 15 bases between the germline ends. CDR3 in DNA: TGTGCCAGCAGATCTTTCTCATGGTATAGCAATCAGCCCCAGCATTTT. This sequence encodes CASRSFSWYSNQPQHF.

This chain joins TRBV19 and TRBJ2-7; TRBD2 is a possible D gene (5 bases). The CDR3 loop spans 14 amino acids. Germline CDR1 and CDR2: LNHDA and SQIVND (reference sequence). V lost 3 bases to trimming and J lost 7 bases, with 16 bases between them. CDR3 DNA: TGTGCCAGTAGTATTACTAGAAAAGGACGGGAGCAGTACTTC. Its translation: CASSITRKGREQYF.

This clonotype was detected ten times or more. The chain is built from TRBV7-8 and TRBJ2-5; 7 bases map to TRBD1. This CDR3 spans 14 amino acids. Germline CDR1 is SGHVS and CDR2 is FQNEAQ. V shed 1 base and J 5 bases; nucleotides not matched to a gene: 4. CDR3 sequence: CASSLGGGFETQYF. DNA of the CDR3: TGTGCCAGCAGCTTAGGAGGGGGCTTTGAGACCCAGTACTTC.

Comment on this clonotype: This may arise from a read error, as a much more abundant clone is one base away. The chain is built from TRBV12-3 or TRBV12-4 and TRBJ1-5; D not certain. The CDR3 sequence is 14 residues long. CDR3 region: CAGSFDRSNQPQHF. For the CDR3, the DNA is TGTGCCGGCAGTTTCGACCGGAGCAATCAGCCCCAGCATTTT.

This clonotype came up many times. Written as DNA, the CDR3 is TGCGCCAGCAGCCTCCGACTAGGTGGGACCGGGGAGCTGTTTTTT. Protein: CASSLRLGGTGELFF. J is TRBJ2-2 and V is TRBV5-1, with D possibly being TRBD2 (6 bases). The CDR3 is 15 amino acids. Between the trimmed V and J ends, which lost 4 bases and 5 bases, there was a span of 15 bases. Germline V gene sequence: CDR1 SGHRS, CDR2 YFSETQ.

The DNA of the CDR3 is TGCGCCAGCAGTGACAGCGGGACTATCCAAGAGACCCAGTACTTC. Its translation is CASSDSGTIQETQYF. The V and J genes are TRBV10-1 and TRBJ2-5; 7 nucleotides match TRBD2. V shed 3 bases, J shed 1 base, and the junction held 5 bases outside the gene matches. Germline lookup yields CDR1 WNHNN and CDR2 SYGVQD (reference sequence). The CDR3 loop spans 15 amino acids.

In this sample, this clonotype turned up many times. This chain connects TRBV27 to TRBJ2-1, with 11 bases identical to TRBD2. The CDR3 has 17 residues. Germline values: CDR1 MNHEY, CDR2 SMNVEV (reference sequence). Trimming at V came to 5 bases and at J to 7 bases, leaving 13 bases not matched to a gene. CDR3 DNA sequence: TGTGCCAGCAGTCCCAATCCATGGGCTAGCGGGGGGAATGAGCAGTTCTTC. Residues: CASSPNPWASGGNEQFF.

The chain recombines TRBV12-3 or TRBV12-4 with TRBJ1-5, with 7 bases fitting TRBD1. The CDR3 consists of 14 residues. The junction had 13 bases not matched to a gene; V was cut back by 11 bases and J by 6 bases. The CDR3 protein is CAGRREGASQPQHF. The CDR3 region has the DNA TGTGCCGGCCGACGGGAGGGGGCAAGTCAGCCCCAGCATTTT.